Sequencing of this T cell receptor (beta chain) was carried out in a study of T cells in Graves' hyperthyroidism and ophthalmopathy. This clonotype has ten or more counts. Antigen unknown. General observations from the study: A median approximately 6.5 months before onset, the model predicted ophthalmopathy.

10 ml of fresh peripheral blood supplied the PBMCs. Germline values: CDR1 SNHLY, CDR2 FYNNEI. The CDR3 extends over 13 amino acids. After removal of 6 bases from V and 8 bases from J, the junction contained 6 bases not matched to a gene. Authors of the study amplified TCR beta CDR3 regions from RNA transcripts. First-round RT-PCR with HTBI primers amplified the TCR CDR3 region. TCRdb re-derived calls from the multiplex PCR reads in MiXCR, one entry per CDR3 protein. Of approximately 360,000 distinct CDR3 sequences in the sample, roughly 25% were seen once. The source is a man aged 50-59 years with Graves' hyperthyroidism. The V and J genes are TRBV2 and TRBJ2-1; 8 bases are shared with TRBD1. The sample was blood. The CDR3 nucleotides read TGTGCCAGCAGCAGGACAGGGTTCGATGAGCAGTTCTTC. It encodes CASSRTGFDEQFF. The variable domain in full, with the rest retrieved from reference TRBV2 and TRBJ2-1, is EPEVTQTPSHQVTQMGQEVILRCVPISNHLYFYWYRQILGQKVEFLVSFYNNEISEKSEIFDDQFSVERPDGSNFTLKIRSTKLEDSAMYFCASSRTGFDEQFFGPGTRLTVL.